This T cell receptor beta chain is drawn from a study of cytomegalovirus exposure and HLA in healthy donors. Regarding the study as a whole: Most CMV-associated TCR beta chains appeared HLA-restricted in a later analysis. As immune exposure information, only CMV serostatus was available.

Germline CDR1 MGHRA, CDR2 YSYEKL. V shed 4 bases and J shed 0 bases, with 14 bases lying between them. This CDR3 spans 16 amino acids. This clone was observed a few times. Its antigen remains unknown. Use of 60 Vbeta and 13 Jbeta primers characterized the PCR. TCRdb keeps only in-frame clones here, not all; method: immunoSEQ multiplex PCR. Here the sample spans some 130,000 clones, 70% to 75% being singletons. The chain is built from TRBV4-1 and TRBJ2-3; D perhaps matches TRBD2 (6 bases). Sequencing was performed on PBMCs. This clonotype was sampled from a male donor in good health and CMV-seronegative. DNA for the CDR3: TGCGCCAGCAGCCCGGGGGTCGCCCTCAGCACAGATACGCAGTATTTT. Its translation: CASSPGVALSTDTQYF.